The source of this T cell receptor (beta chain) is a study of T cells after yellow fever vaccination. Overall study context: Any fraction with a low cell number was prepared using SMART-Seq v4 Ultra Low Input. Notes on the study in general: By day 5 rather than day 15, the secondary response had peaked, though it was weaker.

This clonotype was found many times. Antigen: not known. 5'RACE template switching produced TCR cDNA carrying a universal primer site and UMIs. TCRdb re-derived calls from the 5' RACE reads in MiXCR, one entry per CDR3 protein. This table holds 200,000 to 250,000 distinct CDR3 sequences, 6.9% found once. The source is a man aged 30 to 45 who received the YFV17D yellow fever vaccine. The sequenced sample was CD4+ T cells sorted from PBMCs, obtained 15 days after the yellow fever booster vaccination.

The CDR3 nucleotides read TGTGCCAGCAGCTACAACCGGGGGTACGAGCAGTACTTC. Amino acids: CASSYNRGYEQYF. The V gene is TRBV7-2, the J gene TRBJ2-7; possibly TRBD2 for D (6 bases). The germline V gene encodes CDR1 SGHTA and CDR2 FQGNSA. Trimming pared 4 bases from V and 4 bases from J, leaving 11 bases between. The CDR3 covers 13 residues.